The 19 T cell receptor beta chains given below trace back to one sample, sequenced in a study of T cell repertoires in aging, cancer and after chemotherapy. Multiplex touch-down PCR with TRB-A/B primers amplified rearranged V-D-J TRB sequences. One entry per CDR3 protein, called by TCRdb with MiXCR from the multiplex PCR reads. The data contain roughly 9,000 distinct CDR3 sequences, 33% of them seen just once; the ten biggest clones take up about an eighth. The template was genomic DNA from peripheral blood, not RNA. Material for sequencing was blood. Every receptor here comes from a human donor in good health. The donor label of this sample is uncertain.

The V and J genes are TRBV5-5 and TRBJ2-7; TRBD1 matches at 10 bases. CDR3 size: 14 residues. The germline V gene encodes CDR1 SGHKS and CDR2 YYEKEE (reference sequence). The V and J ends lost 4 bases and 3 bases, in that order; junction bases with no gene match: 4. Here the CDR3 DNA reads TGTGCCAGCAGCGAGGGGACAGGGGACTACGAGCAGTACTTC. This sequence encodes CASSEGTGDYEQYF.

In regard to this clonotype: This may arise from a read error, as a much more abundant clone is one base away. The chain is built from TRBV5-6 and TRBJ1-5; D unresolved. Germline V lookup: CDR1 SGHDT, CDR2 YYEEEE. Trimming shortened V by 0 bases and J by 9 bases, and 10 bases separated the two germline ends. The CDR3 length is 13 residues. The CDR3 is CASSLEGKGPQHF. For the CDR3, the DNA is TGTGCCAGCAGCTTGGAAGGCAAGGGGCCCCAGCATTTT.

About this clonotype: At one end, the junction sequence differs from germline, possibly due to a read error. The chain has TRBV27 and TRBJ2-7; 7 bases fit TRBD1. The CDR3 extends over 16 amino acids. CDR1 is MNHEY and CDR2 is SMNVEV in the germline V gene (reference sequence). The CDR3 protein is CAGSSTTGTLTYEQYF. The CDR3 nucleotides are TGTGCCGGCAGTTCCACGACAGGGACCCTCACCTACGAGCAGTACTTC.

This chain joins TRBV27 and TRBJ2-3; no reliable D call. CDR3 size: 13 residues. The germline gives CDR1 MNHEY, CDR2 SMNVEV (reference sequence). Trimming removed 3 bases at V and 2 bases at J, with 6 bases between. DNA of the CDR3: TGTGCCAGCAGTTTTGGTTACACAGATACGCAGTATTTT. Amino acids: CASSFGYTDTQYF.

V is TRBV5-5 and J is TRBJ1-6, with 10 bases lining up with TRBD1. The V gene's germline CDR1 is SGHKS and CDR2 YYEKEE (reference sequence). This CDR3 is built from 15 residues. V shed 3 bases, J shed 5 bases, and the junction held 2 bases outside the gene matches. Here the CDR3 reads CASSWGQGNNSPLHF. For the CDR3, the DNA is TGTGCCAGCAGCTGGGGACAGGGGAATAATTCACCCCTCCACTTT.

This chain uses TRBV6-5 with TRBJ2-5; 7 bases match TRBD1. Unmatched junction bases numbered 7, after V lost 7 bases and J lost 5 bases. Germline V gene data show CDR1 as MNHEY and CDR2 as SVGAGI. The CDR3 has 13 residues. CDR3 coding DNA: TGTGCCAGCAATGAACAGGGGACGGAGACCCAGTACTTC. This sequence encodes CASNEQGTETQYF.

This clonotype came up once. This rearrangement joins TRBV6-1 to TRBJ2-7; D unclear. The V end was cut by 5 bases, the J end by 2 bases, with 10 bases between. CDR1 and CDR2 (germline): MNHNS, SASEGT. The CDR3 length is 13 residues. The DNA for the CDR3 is TGTGCCAGCAGTTATCTAGAAACCTACGAGCAGTACTTC. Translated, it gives CASSYLETYEQYF.

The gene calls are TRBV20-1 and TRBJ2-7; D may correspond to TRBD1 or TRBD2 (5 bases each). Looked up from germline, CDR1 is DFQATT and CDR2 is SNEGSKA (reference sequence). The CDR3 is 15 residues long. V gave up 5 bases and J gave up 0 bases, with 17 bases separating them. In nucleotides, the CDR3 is TGCAGTGCTCCGACGTGGGACGGCTTCTCCTACGAGCAGTACTTC. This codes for CSAPTWDGFSYEQYF.

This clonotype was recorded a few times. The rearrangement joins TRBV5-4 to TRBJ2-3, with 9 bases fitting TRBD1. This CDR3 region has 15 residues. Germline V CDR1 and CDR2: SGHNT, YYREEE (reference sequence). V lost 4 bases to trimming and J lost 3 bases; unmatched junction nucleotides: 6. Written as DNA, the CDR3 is TGTGCCAGCAGCACCGGGACAGGGAGGACAGATACGCAGTATTTT. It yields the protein CASSTGTGRTDTQYF.

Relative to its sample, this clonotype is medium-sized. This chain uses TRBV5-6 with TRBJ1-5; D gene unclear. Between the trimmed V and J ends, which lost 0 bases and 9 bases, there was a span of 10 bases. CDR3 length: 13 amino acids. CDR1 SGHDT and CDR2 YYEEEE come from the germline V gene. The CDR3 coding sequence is TGTGCCAGCAGCTTGGAAGGCGAGGGGCCCCAGCATTTT. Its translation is CASSLEGEGPQHF.

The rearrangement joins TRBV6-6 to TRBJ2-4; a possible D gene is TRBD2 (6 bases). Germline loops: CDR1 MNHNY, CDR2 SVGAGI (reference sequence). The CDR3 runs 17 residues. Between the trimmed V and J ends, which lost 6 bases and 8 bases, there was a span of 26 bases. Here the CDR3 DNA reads TGTGCCAGCAGCTCCACCTTAGCCTACGGGAGCAAGGACATTCAGTACTTC. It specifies CASSSTLAYGSKDIQYF.

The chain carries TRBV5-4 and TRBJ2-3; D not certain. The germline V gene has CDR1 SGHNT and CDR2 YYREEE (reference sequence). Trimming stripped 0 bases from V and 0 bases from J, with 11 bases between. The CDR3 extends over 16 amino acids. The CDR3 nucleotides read TGTGCCAGCAGCTTGGGGAAACGGCTTAGCACAGATACGCAGTATTTT. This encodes CASSLGKRLSTDTQYF. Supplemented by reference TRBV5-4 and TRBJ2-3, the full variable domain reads ETGVTQSPTHLIKTRGQQVTLRCSSQSGHNTVSWYQQALGQGPQFIFQYYREEENGRGNFPPRFSGLQFPNYSSELNVNALELDDSALYLCASSLGKRLSTDTQYFGPGTRLTVL.

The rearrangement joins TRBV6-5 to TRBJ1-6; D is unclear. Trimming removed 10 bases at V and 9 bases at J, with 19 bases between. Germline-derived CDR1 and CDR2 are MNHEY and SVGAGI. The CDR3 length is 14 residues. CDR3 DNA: TGTGCCACCCGGACTGACCCGAGCATTTCACCCCTCCACTTT. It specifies CATRTDPSISPLHF.

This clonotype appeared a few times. As DNA, the CDR3 is TGTGCCAGCTCACACAGGCCCACAACCTACGAGCAGTACTTC. It codes for CASSHRPTTYEQYF. The J gene is TRBJ2-7, the V gene TRBV18, with TRBD1 as a possible D gene (5 bases). CDR1 and CDR2 (germline): KGHSH, LQKENI. V was pared by 4 bases and J by 2 bases, with 12 bases between. The length of the CDR3 is 14 residues.

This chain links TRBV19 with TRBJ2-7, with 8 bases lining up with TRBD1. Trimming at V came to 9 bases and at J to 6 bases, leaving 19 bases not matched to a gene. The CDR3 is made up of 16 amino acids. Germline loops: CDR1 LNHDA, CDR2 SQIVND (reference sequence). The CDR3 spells CASSLGRTGSGSEQYF. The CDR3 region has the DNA TGTGCCAGCAGCTTGGGAAGGACAGGGAGTGGGTCCGAGCAGTACTTC. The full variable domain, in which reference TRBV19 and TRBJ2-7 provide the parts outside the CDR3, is DGGITQSPKYLFRKEGQNVTLSCEQNLNHDAMYWYRQDPGQGLRLIYYSQIVNDFQKGDIAEGYSVSREKKESFPLTVTSAQKNPTAFYLCASSLGRTGSGSEQYFGPGTRLTVT.

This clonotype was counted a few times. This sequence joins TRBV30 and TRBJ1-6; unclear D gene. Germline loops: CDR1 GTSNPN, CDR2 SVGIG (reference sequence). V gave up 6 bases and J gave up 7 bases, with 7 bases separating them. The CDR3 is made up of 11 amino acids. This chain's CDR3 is CACEGNSPLHF. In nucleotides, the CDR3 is TGTGCCTGCGAGGGCAATTCACCCCTCCACTTT.

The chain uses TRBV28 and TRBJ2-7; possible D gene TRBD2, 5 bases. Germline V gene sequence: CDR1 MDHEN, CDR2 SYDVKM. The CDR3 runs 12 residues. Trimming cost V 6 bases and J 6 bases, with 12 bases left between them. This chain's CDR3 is CASRLEGTEQYF. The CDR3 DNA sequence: TGTGCCAGCAGATTAGAGGGTACCGAGCAGTACTTC.

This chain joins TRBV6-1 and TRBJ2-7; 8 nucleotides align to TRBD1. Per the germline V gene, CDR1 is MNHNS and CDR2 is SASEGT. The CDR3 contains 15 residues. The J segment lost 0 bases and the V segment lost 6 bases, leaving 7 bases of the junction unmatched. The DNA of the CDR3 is TGTGCCAGCAGGGTCCGGACAGGGAGCTCCTACGAGCAGTACTTC. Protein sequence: CASRVRTGSSYEQYF.

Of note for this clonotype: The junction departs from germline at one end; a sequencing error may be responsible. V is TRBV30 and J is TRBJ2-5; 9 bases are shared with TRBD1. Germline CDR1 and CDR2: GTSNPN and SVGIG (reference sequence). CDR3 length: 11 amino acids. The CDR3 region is CAWQGQGPKNF. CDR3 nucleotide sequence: TGTGCCTGGCAAGGACAGGGGCCGAAAAACTTC.